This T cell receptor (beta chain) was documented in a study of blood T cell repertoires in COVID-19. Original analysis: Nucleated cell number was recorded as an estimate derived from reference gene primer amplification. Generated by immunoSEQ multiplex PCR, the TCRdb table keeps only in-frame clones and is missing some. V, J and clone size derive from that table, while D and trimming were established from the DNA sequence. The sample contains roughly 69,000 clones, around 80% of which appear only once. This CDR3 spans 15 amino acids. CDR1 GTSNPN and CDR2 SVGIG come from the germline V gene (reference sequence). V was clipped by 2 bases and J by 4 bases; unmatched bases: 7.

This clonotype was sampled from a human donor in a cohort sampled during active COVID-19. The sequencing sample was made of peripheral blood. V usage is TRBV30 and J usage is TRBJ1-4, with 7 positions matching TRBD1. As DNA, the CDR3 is TGTGCCTGGAGTTGGGGGACAGCTAATAATGAAAAACTGTTTTTT. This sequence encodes CAWSWGTANNEKLFF. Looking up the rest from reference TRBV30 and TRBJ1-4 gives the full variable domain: SQTIHQWPATLVQPVGSPLSLECTVEGTSNPNLYWYRQAAGRGLQLLFYSVGIGQISSEVPQNLSASRPQDRQFILSSKKLLLSDSGFYLCAWSWGTANNEKLFFGSGTQLSVL.